The 7 T cell receptor beta chains below come from one sample, sequenced in a study of T cells in Graves' hyperthyroidism and ophthalmopathy. The CDR3 regions of TCR beta were amplified from RNA transcripts. In the first-round RT-PCR of the TCR CDR3, the HTBI primer set was used. One entry per CDR3 protein results from TCRdb running MiXCR on the multiplex PCR reads. The data contain about 610,000 distinct CDR3 sequences, around 42% of them singletons. The source material was peripheral blood or thyroid tissue (not recorded which). The receptors stem from a woman between 18 and 29 years old with Graves' hyperthyroidism.

This clonotype came up many times. The chain couples TRBV27 to TRBJ1-2; 7 nucleotides align to TRBD1. The germline V gene encodes CDR1 MNHEY and CDR2 SMNVEV (reference sequence). This CDR3 has 14 amino acids. Trimming at V came to 5 bases and at J to 7 bases, leaving 10 bases not matched to a gene. CDR3 amino acids: CASSPGQVFGGYTF. The CDR3 DNA follows: TGTGCCAGCAGTCCAGGACAGGTGTTTGGTGGCTACACCTTC.

This clonotype was detected many times. This chain links TRBV19 with TRBJ1-1; 7 bases agree with TRBD1. From germline, CDR1 is LNHDA and CDR2 SQIVND (reference sequence). After removal of 6 bases from V and 3 bases from J, the junction contained 10 bases not matched to a gene. The CDR3 loop spans 15 amino acids. This CDR3 reads CASSRRQGLDTEAFF. Here the CDR3 DNA reads TGTGCCAGTAGCCGTCGACAGGGTCTGGACACTGAAGCTTTCTTT.

The V gene is TRBV9, the J gene TRBJ1-2; 8 nucleotides agree with TRBD1. From germline, CDR1 is SGDLS and CDR2 YYNGEE. Germline trimming cut 0 bases from V and 7 bases from J; bases unmatched to any gene: 8. The CDR3 has 15 amino acids. The CDR3 DNA is TGTGCCAGCAGCGTAGCCGGACAGGGTTTTGCTGGCTACACCTTC. Translation: CASSVAGQGFAGYTF.

The chain joins TRBV29-1 to TRBJ1-1; maybe TRBD1 (6 bases). The CDR3 is 16 amino acids. CDR1 SQVTM and CDR2 ANQGSEA come from the germline V gene. The V end lost 6 bases, the J end lost 4 bases, and 24 bases lay between the germline ends. CDR3 nucleotides: TGCAGCGTGAGGGAGCGGGACAATCTCCTGGGCACTGAAGCTTTCTTT. Translated, it gives CSVRERDNLLGTEAFF. Full variable domain (missing parts from reference TRBV29-1 and TRBJ1-1): SAVISQKPSRDICQRGTSLTIQCQVDSQVTMMFWYRQQPGQSLTLIATANQGSEATYESGFVIDKFPISRPNLTFSTLTVSNMSPEDSSIYLCSVRERDNLLGTEAFFGQGTRLTVV.

This chain connects TRBV2 to TRBJ1-2; D perhaps matches TRBD1 (6 bases). Trimming took off 4 bases at V and 3 bases at J, with 12 bases between the two ends. Per the germline V gene, CDR1 is SNHLY and CDR2 is FYNNEI. This CDR3 is built from 14 residues. The CDR3: CASSGSRGDYGYTF. CDR3 bases: TGTGCCAGCAGTGGATCCAGGGGCGACTATGGCTACACCTTC.

The rearrangement uses TRBV6-1 and TRBJ1-6, with 7 bases matching TRBD1. V was clipped by 5 bases and J by 13 bases; unmatched bases: 14. The CDR3 has 15 amino acids. Germline V gene lookup returns CDR1 MNHNS and CDR2 SASEGT. The CDR3: CASSYLTGPGAPLHF. In nucleotides, the CDR3 is TGTGCCAGCAGTTACTTGACAGGGCCGGGGGCGCCCCTCCACTTT.

V usage is TRBV28 and J usage is TRBJ2-5; 10 bases are shared with TRBD2. Looked up from germline, CDR1 is MDHEN and CDR2 is SYDVKM. The CDR3 runs to 16 residues. V gave up 1 base and J gave up 5 bases; unmatched junction bases: 7. CDR3 in DNA: TGTGCCAGCAGTTTATTGGCTAGCGGGAGCACCGAGACCCAGTACTTC. Translating it yields CASSLLASGSTETQYF.